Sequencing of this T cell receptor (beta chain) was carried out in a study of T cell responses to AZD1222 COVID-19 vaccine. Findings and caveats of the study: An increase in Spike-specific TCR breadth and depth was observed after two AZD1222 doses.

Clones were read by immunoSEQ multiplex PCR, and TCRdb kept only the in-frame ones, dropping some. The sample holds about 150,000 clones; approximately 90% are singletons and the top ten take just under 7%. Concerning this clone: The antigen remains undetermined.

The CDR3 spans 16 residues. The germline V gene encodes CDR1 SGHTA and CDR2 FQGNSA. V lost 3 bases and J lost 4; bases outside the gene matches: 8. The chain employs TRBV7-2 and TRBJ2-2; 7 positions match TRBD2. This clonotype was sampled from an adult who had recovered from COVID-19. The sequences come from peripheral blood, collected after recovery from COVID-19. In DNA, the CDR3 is TGTGCCAGCAGCTTCGGGCGGGAGCGGGTCACCGGGGAGCTGTTTTTT. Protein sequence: CASSFGRERVTGELFF. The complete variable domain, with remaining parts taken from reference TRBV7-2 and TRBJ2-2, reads GAGVSQSPSNKVTEKGKDVELRCDPISGHTALYWYRQSLGQGLEFLIYFQGNSAPDKSGLPSDRFSAERTGGSVSTLTIQRTQQEDSAVYLCASSFGRERVTGELFFGEGSRLTVL.